This T cell receptor beta chain was captured by sequencing in a study of regulatory T cells in long-lasting Graves disease. Through Arm-PCR of CDR3 regions and iRepertoire HTBI primers, TCR beta libraries were built. TCRdb reanalysed the multiplex PCR reads using MiXCR and keeps one entry per CDR3 protein. The sample contains some 560,000 distinct CDR3 sequences, more than 15% of which appear only once. Time point described: newly diagnosed GD, antithyroid drugs for less than 3 months. Making the TCR library involved RNA that had been extracted from PBMCs. Criteria from the American Thyroid Association guidelines were applied to diagnose Graves' disease. One endocrinology department in Xi'an, China, was where patients came from. This clonotype was counted ten times or more. This CDR3 contains 17 residues. V lost 7 bases to trimming and J lost 5 bases; unmatched junction nucleotides: 17. This sample also appeared in a second study, on T cells in Graves' hyperthyroidism and ophthalmopathy.

The sample was peripheral blood mononuclear cells (PBMCs), taken at new diagnosis, from a patient treated with antithyroid drugs. This clonotype was obtained from a woman between 40 and 65 years old with Graves disease. The chain combines TRBV12-3 or TRBV12-4 with TRBJ1-1; 9 bases align to TRBD1. The CDR3 spells CASTVGRDRVYQTEAFF. The CDR3 DNA sequence: TGTGCCAGCACCGTCGGCCGGGACAGGGTATATCAGACTGAAGCTTTCTTT.